The 15 T cell receptor beta chains below were found in one sample sequenced in a study of shared clonotypes between healthy human individuals. Using immunoSEQ multiplex PCR, the repertoire was profiled, and TCRdb retains in-frame clones only, with some absent. The table lists more than 850,000 clones, 78% of them singletons. Sequencing was carried out using memory CD4+ T cells from PBMCs. Subset given: CD45RA-negative fraction. These receptors all come from a man aged 18 to 30 in good health. Some clones in this sample may be carry-over from other donors' samples.

The chain uses TRBV6-5 and TRBJ1-5, with 9 bases lining up with TRBD1. J was trimmed by 5 bases and V by 6 bases; bases with no gene match: 5. Per the germline V gene, CDR1 is MNHEY and CDR2 is SVGAGI. The CDR3 runs 14 residues. CDR3 loop: CASSAGTGYQPQHF. CDR3 in DNA: TGTGCCAGCAGCGCCGGGACAGGGTATCAGCCCCAGCATTTT.

This clone was seen ten or more times. Other DNA sequences of this sample code for an identical CDR3. This rearrangement joins TRBV11-1 to TRBJ2-1; 10 bases agree with TRBD2. This CDR3 spans 15 amino acids. Germline V gene sequence: CDR1 SGHAT, CDR2 FQDESV (reference sequence). The junction had 3 bases not matched to a gene; V was cut back by 6 bases and J by 1 base. The chain's CDR3 is CASRPGLASYNEQFF. CDR3 sequence (DNA): TGTGCCAGCAGGCCGGGACTAGCGTCCTACAATGAGCAGTTCTTC.

This clone was counted once. The chain couples TRBV19 to TRBJ2-7; possibly TRBD2 for D (6 bases). V was trimmed by 7 bases and J by 3 bases, leaving 19 bases between them. The CDR3 contains 15 residues. Germline lookup yields CDR1 LNHDA and CDR2 SQIVND (reference sequence). This CDR3 reads CASIPRRGPIYEQYF. In DNA, the CDR3 is TGTGCCAGTATACCGAGGCGGGGACCTATCTACGAGCAGTACTTC.

This chain joins TRBV5-5 and TRBJ2-7, with D tentatively TRBD1 or TRBD2 (5 bases each). V dropped 2 bases and J dropped 3 bases, with 15 bases sitting between them. There are 15 residues in the CDR3. Germline CDR1 is SGHKS and CDR2 is YYEKEE (reference sequence). CDR3 coding DNA: TGTGCCAGCAGCTTAGATTCGGGACCCAACTACGAGCAGTACTTC. Amino acids: CASSLDSGPNYEQYF.

This clone has only a few counts. The rearrangement uses TRBV6-1 and TRBJ2-2; the match to TRBD2 covers 10 bases. The CDR3 sequence is 16 residues long. J lost 1 base, V lost 4 bases, and 3 bases had no gene match. Germline CDR1 is MNHNS and CDR2 is SASEGT. This CDR3 is CASSVVAGGNTGELFF. The CDR3 DNA reads as TGTGCCAGCAGTGTTGTAGCGGGAGGGAACACCGGGGAGCTGTTTTTT.

This clone appeared a single time. The chain recombines TRBV19 with TRBJ2-2, with D hard to call. Germline CDR1 reads LNHDA; CDR2 reads SQIVND (reference sequence). The CDR3 contains 15 residues. V lost 6 bases to trimming and J lost 0 bases, with 11 bases between them. CDR3 in DNA: TGTGCCAGTAGCCTCAGAAAAACGAACACCGGGGAGCTGTTTTTT. This encodes CASSLRKTNTGELFF.

This clone was recorded once. V usage is TRBV5-4 and J usage is TRBJ2-5; a possible D gene is TRBD1 (7 bases). The germline CDR1 and CDR2 sequences are SGHNT and YYREEE (reference sequence). V gave up 1 base and J gave up 5 bases, with 12 bases separating them. The CDR3 spans 14 residues. As DNA, the CDR3 is TGTGCCAGCAGCTTGAGGGCAGGGGGGGAGACCCAGTACTTC. As protein: CASSLRAGGETQYF.

This clone was counted once. The V call is TRBV11-2, the J call TRBJ2-1; 8 nucleotides align to TRBD1. Trimming took 2 bases from V and 8 from J; bases not matched to a gene: 17. The CDR3 sequence is 18 residues long. Per the germline V gene, CDR1 is SGHAT and CDR2 is FQNNGV. CDR3 in DNA: TGTGCCAGCAGCTTAAGGCGAACAGGGGGGACTCTCCGCGATGAGCAGTTCTTC. Its translation: CASSLRRTGGTLRDEQFF.

The chain has TRBV21-1 and TRBJ2-3. TRBV21-1 is marked as a pseudogene. This CDR3 comprises 14 residues. The CDR3 DNA sequence: TGTGCCAGCCTCAGAAAAGGGCAGGCAGATACGCAGTATTTT. This encodes CASLRKGQADTQYF.

The table lists this clone with a few counts. In DNA form, the CDR3 reads TGTGCTGTCCGACTAGCGGGAGGCGAGGAGCAGTTCTTC. It is translated as CAVRLAGGEEQFF. V and J are TRBV12-5 and TRBJ2-1, with 13 bases aligning to TRBD2. Germline V gene lookup returns CDR1 LGHNT and CDR2 FRNRAP. The CDR3 extends over 13 amino acids. With V trimmed by 11 bases and J by 10 bases, 8 bases remained unmatched.

The chain links TRBV30 to TRBJ1-1; no firm D call. Germline assignment: CDR1 GTSNPN and CDR2 SVGIG (reference sequence). This CDR3 is built from 15 residues. V was trimmed by 4 bases and J by 0 bases, leaving 15 bases between them. The CDR3 spells CAWTSIWPLNTEAFF. CDR3 in DNA: TGTGCCTGGACCTCTATCTGGCCCCTGAACACTGAAGCTTTCTTT.

The V and J genes are TRBV6-1 and TRBJ2-7; D is unclear. Trimming stripped 5 bases from V and 6 bases from J, with 8 bases between. The CDR3 is made up of 11 amino acids. Germline CDR1 is MNHNS and CDR2 is SASEGT. CDR3 residues: CASSYVGEQYF. In DNA, the CDR3 is TGTGCCAGCAGTTACGTGGGCGAGCAGTACTTC.

The chain combines TRBV19 with TRBJ2-3; unclear D gene. The CDR3 totals 13 residues. Trimming removed 6 bases from V and 6 bases from J, with 13 bases in between. The germline V gene has CDR1 LNHDA and CDR2 SQIVND (reference sequence). CDR3 sequence: CASRGFFIDTQYF. The CDR3 bases are TGTGCCAGTAGGGGCTTTTTTATTGATACGCAGTATTTT. Together with reference TRBV19 and TRBJ2-3, the CDR3 gives the full variable domain: DGGITQSPKYLFRKEGQNVTLSCEQNLNHDAMYWYRQDPGQGLRLIYYSQIVNDFQKGDIAEGYSVSREKKESFPLTVTSAQKNPTAFYLCASRGFFIDTQYFGPGTRLTVL.

The J gene is TRBJ1-1, the V gene TRBV10-3; D is ambiguous. The V end was cut by 6 bases, the J end by 4 bases, with 15 bases between. The germline V gene encodes CDR1 ENHRY and CDR2 SYGVKD. The CDR3 has 14 amino acids. The CDR3 spells CAISNPTSRTEAFF. The CDR3 DNA is TGTGCCATCAGCAATCCCACGAGTCGCACTGAAGCTTTCTTT.

This chain uses TRBV25-1 with TRBJ2-5; 8 bases line up with TRBD1. In germline, CDR1 is MGHDK, CDR2 SYGVNS. The CDR3 has 15 residues. V shed 7 bases, J shed 0 bases, and the junction held 7 bases outside the gene matches. In nucleotides, the CDR3 is TGTGCCAGCAACCTGGGACAGGCGTACCAAGAGACCCAGTACTTC. It codes for CASNLGQAYQETQYF.